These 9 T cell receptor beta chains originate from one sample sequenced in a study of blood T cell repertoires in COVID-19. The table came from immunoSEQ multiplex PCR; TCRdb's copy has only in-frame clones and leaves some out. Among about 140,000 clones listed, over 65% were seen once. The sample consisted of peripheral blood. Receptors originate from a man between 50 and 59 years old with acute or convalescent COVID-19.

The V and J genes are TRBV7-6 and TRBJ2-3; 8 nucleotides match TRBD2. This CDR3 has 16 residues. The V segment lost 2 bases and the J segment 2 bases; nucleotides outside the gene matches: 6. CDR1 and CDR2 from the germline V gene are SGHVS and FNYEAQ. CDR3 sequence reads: CASSLPAGAYTDTQYF. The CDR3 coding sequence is TGTGCCAGCAGCTTACCAGCGGGGGCCTACACAGATACGCAGTATTTT. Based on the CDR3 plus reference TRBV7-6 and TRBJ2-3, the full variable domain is GAGVSQSPRYKVTKRGQDVALRCDPISGHVSLYWYRQALGQGPEFLTYFNYEAQQDKSGLPNDRFSAERPEGSISTLTIQRTEQRDSAMYRCASSLPAGAYTDTQYFGPGTRLTVL.

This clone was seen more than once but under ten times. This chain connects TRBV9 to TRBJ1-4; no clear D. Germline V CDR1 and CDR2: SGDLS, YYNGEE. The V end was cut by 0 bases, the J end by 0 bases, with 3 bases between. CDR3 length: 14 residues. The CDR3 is CASSVDTTNEKLFF. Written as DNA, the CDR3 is TGTGCCAGCAGCGTAGATACAACTAATGAAAAACTGTTTTTT.

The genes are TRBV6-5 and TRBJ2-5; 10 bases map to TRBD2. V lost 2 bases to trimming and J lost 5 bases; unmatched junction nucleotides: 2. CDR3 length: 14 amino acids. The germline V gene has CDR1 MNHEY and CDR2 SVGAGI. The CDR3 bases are TGTGCCAGCAGTTACACTAGCGGGAAGGAGACCCAGTACTTC. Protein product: CASSYTSGKETQYF.

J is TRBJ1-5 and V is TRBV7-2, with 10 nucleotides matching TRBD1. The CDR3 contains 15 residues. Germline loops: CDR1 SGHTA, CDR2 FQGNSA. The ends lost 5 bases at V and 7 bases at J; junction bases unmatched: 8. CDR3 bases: TGTGCCAGCAGCGCCGACAGGGGGCGCGGACAGCCCCAGCATTTT. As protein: CASSADRGRGQPQHF.

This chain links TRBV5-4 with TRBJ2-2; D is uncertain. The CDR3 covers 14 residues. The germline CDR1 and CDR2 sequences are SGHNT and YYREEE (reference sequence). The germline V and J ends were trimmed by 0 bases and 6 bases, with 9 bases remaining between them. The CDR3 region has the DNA TGTGCCAGCAGCTTGGAGCAATACGCCGGGGAGCTGTTTTTT. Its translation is CASSLEQYAGELFF.

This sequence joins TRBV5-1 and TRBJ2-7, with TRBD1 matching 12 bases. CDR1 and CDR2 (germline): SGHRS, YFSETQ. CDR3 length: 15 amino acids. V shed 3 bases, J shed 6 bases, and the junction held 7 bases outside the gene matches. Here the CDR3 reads CASSSGTGGSLEQYF. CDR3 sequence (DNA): TGCGCCAGCAGCTCCGGGACAGGGGGCTCTCTCGAGCAGTACTTC.

The DNA of the CDR3 is TGTGCCAGCTCAAGCTTCAGGGGCGGGTATGGCTACACCTTC. As protein: CASSSFRGGYGYTF. This chain links TRBV18 with TRBJ1-2; the D gene is possibly TRBD1 (6 bases). CDR3 length equals 14 residues. In germline, CDR1 is KGHSH, CDR2 LQKENI. With 5 bases removed from V and 5 bases from J, the gap between germline ends came to 15 bases.

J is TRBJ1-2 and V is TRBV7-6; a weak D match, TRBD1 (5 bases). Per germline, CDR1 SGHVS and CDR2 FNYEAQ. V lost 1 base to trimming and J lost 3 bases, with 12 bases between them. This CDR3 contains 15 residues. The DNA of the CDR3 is TGTGCCAGCAGCTTAGAGGCAGGGAGGGACTATGGCTACACCTTC. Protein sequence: CASSLEAGRDYGYTF. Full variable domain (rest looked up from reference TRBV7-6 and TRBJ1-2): GAGVSQSPRYKVTKRGQDVALRCDPISGHVSLYWYRQALGQGPEFLTYFNYEAQQDKSGLPNDRFSAERPEGSISTLTIQRTEQRDSAMYRCASSLEAGRDYGYTFGSGTRLTVV.

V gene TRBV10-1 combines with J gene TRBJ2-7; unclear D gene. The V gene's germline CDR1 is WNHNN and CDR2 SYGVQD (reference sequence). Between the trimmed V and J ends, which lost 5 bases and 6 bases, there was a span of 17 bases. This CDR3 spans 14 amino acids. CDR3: CASSPVRTTGEQYF. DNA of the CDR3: TGCGCCAGCAGTCCAGTCCGAACCACGGGCGAGCAGTACTTC.